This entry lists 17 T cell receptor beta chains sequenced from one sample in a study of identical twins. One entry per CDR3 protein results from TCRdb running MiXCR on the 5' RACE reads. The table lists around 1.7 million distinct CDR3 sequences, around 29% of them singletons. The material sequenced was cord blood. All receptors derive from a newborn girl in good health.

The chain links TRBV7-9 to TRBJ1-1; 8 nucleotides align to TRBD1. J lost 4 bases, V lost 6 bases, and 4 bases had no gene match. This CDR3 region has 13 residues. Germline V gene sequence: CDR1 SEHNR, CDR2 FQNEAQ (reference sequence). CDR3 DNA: TGTGCCAGCAGAAGACAGGGGCTCACTGAAGCTTTCTTT. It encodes CASRRQGLTEAFF.

CDR3 in DNA: TGTGCCAGCAGGTCGGGACAGGGAGGTTCACCCCTCCACTTT. It is translated as CASRSGQGGSPLHF. The V gene is TRBV2, the J gene TRBJ1-6; 9 nucleotides align to TRBD1. The CDR3 covers 14 residues. Trimming cost V 6 bases and J 9 bases; bases outside gene matches: 6. The germline CDR1 and CDR2 sequences are SNHLY and FYNNEI. The whole variable domain, remainder taken from reference TRBV2 and TRBJ1-6, is EPEVTQTPSHQVTQMGQEVILRCVPISNHLYFYWYRQILGQKVEFLVSFYNNEISEKSEIFDDQFSVERPDGSNFTLKIRSTKLEDSAMYFCASRSGQGGSPLHFGNGTRLTVT.

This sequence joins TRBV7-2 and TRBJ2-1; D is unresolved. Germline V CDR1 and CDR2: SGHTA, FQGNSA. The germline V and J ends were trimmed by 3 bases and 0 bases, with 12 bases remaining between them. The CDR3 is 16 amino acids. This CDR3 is CASSFVSYSSYNEQFF. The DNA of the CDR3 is TGTGCCAGCAGCTTTGTTAGCTACAGCTCCTACAATGAGCAGTTCTTC.

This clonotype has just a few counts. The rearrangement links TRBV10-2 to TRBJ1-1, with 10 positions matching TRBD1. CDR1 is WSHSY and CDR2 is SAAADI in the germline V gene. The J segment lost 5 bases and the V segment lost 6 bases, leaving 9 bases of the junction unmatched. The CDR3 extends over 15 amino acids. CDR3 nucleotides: TGCGCCAGCAGAGACAGGGGGCGAGTCAGAACTGAAGCTTTCTTT. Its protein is CASRDRGRVRTEAFF.

CDR3 amino acids: CSARDGGGVISEQFF. The CDR3 DNA follows: TGCAGTGCTAGAGACGGGGGCGGGGTAATCAGTGAGCAGTTCTTC. The chain combines TRBV20-1 with TRBJ2-1, with D perhaps given as TRBD1 or TRBD2 (6 bases each). The ends were cut back, 0 bases at V and 9 bases at J, with 18 bases in the middle. The CDR3 runs 15 residues. Per the germline V gene, CDR1 is DFQATT and CDR2 is SNEGSKA (reference sequence).

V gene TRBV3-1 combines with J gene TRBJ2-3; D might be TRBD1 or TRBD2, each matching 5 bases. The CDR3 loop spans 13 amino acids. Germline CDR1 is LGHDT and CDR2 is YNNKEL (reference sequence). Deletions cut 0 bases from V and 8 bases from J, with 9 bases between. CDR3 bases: TGTGCCAGCAGCCAAGATCTTGGGACTACGCAGTATTTT. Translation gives CASSQDLGTTQYF.

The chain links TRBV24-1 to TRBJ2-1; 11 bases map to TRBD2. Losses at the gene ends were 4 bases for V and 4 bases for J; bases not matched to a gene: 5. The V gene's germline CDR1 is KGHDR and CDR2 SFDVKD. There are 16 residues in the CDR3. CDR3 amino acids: CATSDSTSGGYNEQFF. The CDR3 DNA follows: TGTGCCACCAGTGACTCCACTAGCGGGGGTTACAATGAGCAGTTCTTC.

The CDR3 region has the DNA TGCAGCGTTCTAGGGACGGACCACGCTAACTATGGCTACACCTTC. Translated: CSVLGTDHANYGYTF. The V call is TRBV29-1, the J call TRBJ1-2, with a tentative D call TRBD1 (5 bases). Germline CDR1 reads SQVTM; CDR2 reads ANQGSEA. The V end lost 5 bases, the J end lost 0 bases, and 16 bases lay between the germline ends. The CDR3 has 15 residues.

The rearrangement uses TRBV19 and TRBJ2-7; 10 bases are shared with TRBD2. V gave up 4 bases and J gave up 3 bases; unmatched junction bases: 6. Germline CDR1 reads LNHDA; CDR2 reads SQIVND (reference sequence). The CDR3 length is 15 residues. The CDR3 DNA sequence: TGTGCCAGTAGTAAAGCCGGGACTAGCGTCTACGAGCAGTACTTC. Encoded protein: CASSKAGTSVYEQYF.

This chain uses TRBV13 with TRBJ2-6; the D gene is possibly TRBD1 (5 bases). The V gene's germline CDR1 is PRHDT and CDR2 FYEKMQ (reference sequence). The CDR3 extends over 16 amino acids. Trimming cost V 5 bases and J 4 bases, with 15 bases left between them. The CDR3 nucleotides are TGTGCCAGCAGCCCGATTCGAACAGGAGGGGCCAACGTCCTGACTTTC. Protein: CASSPIRTGGANVLTF.

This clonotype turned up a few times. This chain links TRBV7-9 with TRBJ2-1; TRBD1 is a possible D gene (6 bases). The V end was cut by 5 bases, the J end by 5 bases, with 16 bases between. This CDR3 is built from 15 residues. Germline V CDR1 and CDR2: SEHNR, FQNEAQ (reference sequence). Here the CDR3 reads CASSPQNRVDNEQFF. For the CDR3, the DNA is TGTGCCAGCAGCCCCCAGAACAGGGTCGACAATGAGCAGTTCTTC.

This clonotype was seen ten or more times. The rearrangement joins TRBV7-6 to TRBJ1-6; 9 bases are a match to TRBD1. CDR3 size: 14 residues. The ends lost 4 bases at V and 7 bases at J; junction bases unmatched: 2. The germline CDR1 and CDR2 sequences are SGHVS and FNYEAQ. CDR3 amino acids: CASSSGTGNSPLHF. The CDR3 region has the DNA TGTGCCAGCAGCTCCGGGACAGGGAATTCACCCCTCCACTTT.

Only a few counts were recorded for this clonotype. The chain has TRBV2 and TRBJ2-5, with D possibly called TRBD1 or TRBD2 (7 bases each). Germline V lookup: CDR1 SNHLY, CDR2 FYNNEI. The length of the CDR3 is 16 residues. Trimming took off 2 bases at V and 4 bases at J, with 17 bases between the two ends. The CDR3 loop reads CASSERPQGGGETQYF. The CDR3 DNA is TGTGCCAGCAGTGAACGGCCTCAGGGGGGGGGAGAGACCCAGTACTTC.

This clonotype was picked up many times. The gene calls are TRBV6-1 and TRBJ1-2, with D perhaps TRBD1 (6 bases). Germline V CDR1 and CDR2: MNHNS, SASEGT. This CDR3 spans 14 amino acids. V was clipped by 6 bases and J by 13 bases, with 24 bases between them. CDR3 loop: CASSHITDSAISTF. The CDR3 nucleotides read TGTGCCAGCAGCCACATCACGGACAGCGCGATAAGCACCTTC.

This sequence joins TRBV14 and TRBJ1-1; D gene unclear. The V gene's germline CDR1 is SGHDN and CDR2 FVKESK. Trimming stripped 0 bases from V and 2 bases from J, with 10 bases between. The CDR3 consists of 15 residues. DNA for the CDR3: TGTGCCAGCAGCCAAGATCTGGCCAGAAACACTGAAGCTTTCTTT. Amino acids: CASSQDLARNTEAFF. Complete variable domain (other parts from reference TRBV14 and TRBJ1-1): EAGVTQFPSHSVIEKGQTVTLRCDPISGHDNLYWYRRVMGKEIKFLLHFVKESKQDESGMPNNRFLAERTGGTYSTLKVQPAELEDSGVYFCASSQDLARNTEAFFGQGTRLTVV.

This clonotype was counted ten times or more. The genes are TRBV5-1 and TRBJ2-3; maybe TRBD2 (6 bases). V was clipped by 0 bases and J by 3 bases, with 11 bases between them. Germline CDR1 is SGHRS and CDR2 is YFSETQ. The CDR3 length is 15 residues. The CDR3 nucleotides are TGCGCCAGCAGCTTGGAACTAGCCGCGACAGATACGCAGTATTTT. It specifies CASSLELAATDTQYF.

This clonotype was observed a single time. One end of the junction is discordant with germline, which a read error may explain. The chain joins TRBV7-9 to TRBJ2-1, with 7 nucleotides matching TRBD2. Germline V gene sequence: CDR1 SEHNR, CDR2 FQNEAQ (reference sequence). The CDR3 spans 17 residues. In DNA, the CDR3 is TGTGCCAGCAGCTTAGCATCACTAGCGCGCCCCTTCTATGATCAGTTCTTC. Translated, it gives CASSLASLARPFYDQFF.